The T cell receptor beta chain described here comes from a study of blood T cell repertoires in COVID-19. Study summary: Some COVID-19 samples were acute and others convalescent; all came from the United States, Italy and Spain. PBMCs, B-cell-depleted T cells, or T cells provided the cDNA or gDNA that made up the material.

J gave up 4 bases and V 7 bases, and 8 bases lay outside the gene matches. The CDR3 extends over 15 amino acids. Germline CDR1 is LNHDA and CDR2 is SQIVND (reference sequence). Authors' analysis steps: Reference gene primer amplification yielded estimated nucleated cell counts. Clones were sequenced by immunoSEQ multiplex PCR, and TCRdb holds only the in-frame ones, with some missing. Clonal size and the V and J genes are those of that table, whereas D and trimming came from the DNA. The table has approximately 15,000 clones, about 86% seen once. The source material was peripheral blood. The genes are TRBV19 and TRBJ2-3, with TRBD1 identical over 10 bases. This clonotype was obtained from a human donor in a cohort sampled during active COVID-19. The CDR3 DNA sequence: TGTGCCAGTACTGACCGGGACAGGGGTGCAGATACGCAGTATTTT. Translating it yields CASTDRDRGADTQYF.